This TCR beta chain appears in the sequencing data of a study of spatial heterogeneity in lung cancer. Turning to the study itself: Each time, sequencing found more beta-chain sequences than alpha-chain sequences.

Documented time point: sample taken at primary tumor resection. Whole RNA, isolated from tumor, nontumor lung or frozen PBMC, was sequenced without prior sorting. Unique molecular identifiers, one per molecule, were present on every TCR cDNA molecule. TCRdb passed the 5' RACE reads through MiXCR, listing each CDR3 protein once. The table lists 30,000 to 45,000 distinct CDR3 sequences, less than 9.5% of them singletons. CDR1 LGHNA and CDR2 YNFKEQ come from the germline V gene. V trimming: 5 bases; J trimming: 6 bases; junction bases outside the gene matches: 12. The length of the CDR3 is 16 residues. This clonotype has ten or more counts.

The source material was PBMCs, sampled at surgery. The chain employs TRBV4-2 and TRBJ2-3, with 9 bases aligning to TRBD1. This clonotype was obtained from a female donor with early-stage non-small cell lung cancer. CDR3 nucleotide sequence: TGTGCCAGCAGCGTCAGCGGGACAGGGAGAGGGGATACGCAGTATTTT. Its translation is CASSVSGTGRGDTQYF.